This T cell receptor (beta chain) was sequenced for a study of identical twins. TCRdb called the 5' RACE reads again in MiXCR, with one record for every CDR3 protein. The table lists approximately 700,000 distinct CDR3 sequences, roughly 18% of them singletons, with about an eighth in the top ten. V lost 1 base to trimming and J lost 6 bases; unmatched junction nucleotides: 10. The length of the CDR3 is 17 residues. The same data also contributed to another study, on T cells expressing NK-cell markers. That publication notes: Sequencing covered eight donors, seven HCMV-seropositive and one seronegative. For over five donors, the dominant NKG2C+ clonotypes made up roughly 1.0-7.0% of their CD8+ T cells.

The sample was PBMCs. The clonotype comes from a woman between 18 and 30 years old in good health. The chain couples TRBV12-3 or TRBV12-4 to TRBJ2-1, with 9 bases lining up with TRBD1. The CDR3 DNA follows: TGTGCCAGCAGTTTAGGGACTAGGGACAGGGAGAGCAATGAGCAGTTCTTC. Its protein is CASSLGTRDRESNEQFF.